These T cell receptor beta chains were read from a single sample in a study of CD8+ T cells in alopecia areata. The protocol was immunoSEQ multiplex PCR, while the TCRdb copy is restricted to in-frame clones and leaves out a portion. Among 25,000 or so clones listed, roughly half were seen once. The sample taken for sequencing was NKG2D-high CD8+ T cells sorted from blood. The source is a human donor with alopecia areata. The CDR3 runs from the conserved cysteine through the conserved F or W. A D gene is named only where the DNA matches it firmly. A row's size may be missing; if present it is once, few, many or a size class.

d_gene | abundance | j_gene | v_gene | CDR3nt | CDR3aa
NA | NA | TRBJ2-5 | TRBV28 | TGTGCCAGCAGTTTCGTAGAGACCCAGTACTTC | CASSFVETQYF
NA | NA | TRBJ2-7 | TRBV7-9 | TGTGCCAGCGGGACCCACGAGCAGTACTTC | CASGTHEQYF
TRBD2 | NA | TRBJ2-7 | TRBV7-6 | TGTGCCAGCAGCTTAAACCCGAATACTAGCGGCCCATCCTACGAGCAGTACTTC | CASSLNPNTSGPSYEQYF
TRBD2 | NA | TRBJ2-5 | TRBV6-1 | TGTGCCAGCAGTGAAATGGGACTAGCGGGGTTTGAGACCCAGTACTTC | CASSEMGLAGFETQYF
NA | few | TRBJ1-1 | TRBV9 | TGTGCCAGCAGCACCACGAGCACTGAAGCTTTCTTT | CASSTTSTEAFF
NA | few | TRBJ2-3 | TRBV7-3 | TGTGCCAGCAGCCCGACCGGTGGGGGCACAGATACGCAGTATTTT | CASSPTGGGTDTQYF
NA | NA | TRBJ2-7 | TRBV28 | TGTGCCAGCAGTTCATCACGCGGTACTCGCGAGAGCTCCTACGAGCAGTACTTC | CASSSSRGTRESSYEQYF
NA | NA | TRBJ2-5 | TRBV9 | TGTGCCAGCAGCGTAGGAGGGCGGAATCAAGAGACCCAGTACTTC | CASSVGGRNQETQYF
NA | few | TRBJ2-7 | TRBV5-1 | TGCGCCAGCAGCCCGGGACGGACCTACGAGCAGTACTTC | CASSPGRTYEQYF
NA | NA | TRBJ1-1 | TRBV27 | TGTGCCAGCAGTTTGTCAGCGAACACTGAAGCTTTCTTT | CASSLSANTEAFF
NA | many | TRBJ2-1 | TRBV19 | TGTGCCAGTAGTATTGAGGGCCTCTCCTACAATGAGCAGTTCTTC | CASSIEGLSYNEQFF
NA | NA | TRBJ2-5 | TRBV7-6 | TGTGCCAGCAGCTCTGACACAGGGAATCAAGAGACCCAGTACTTC | CASSSDTGNQETQYF
NA | few | TRBJ2-7 | TRBV10-2 | TGCGCCAGCAGTAACCCCGGTTCGGAGCAGTACTTC | CASSNPGSEQYF
NA | few | TRBJ2-5 | TRBV15 | TGTGCCACCAGCAGAGCTGGGGGGGAGACCCAGTACTTC | CATSRAGGETQYF
TRBD1 | NA | TRBJ2-5 | TRBV27 | TGTGCCAGCAGCCCCAGGGTAGGGGGGACAGGGGGCTGGAAGACCCAGTACTTC | CASSPRVGGTGGWKTQYF
TRBD1 | NA | TRBJ1-1 | TRBV27 | TGTGCCAGCCGCACAGGGGGCGGTGAAGCTTTCTTT | CASRTGGGEAFF
NA | few | TRBJ2-1 | TRBV29-1 | TGCAGCGTTGATACCACCTCCTACAATGAGCAGTTCTTC | CSVDTTSYNEQFF
NA | NA | TRBJ1-4 | TRBV6-1 | TGTGCCAGCAGTGAACTCCCCATTCAAGGCGAAAAACTGTTTTTT | CASSELPIQGEKLFF
TRBD1 | NA | TRBJ2-6 | TRBV7-9 | TGTGCCAGCAGACAGGGGTCTGGGGCCAACGTCCTGACTTTC | CASRQGSGANVLTF
NA | NA | TRBJ2-5 | TRBV7-9 | TGTGCCAGCACCTACAGTGAGACGGAGACCCAGTACTTC | CASTYSETETQYF
TRBD1 | few | TRBJ2-1 | TRBV5-4 | TGTGCCAGCAGCCCCGGGACAGGAGGCTACAATGAGCAGTTCTTC | CASSPGTGGYNEQFF
TRBD1 | NA | TRBJ2-2 | TRBV28 | TGTGCCAGCAGTTTGACAGGGATTTCCGGGGAGCTGTTTTTT | CASSLTGISGELFF
TRBD2 | NA | TRBJ2-2 | TRBV29-1 | TGCAGCGTTGTAGCGGGAGACACCGGGGAGCTGTTTTTT | CSVVAGDTGELFF
NA | NA | TRBJ2-4 | TRBV13 | TGTGCCAGCAGCTACGGCAGTAGTATAGCCAAAAACATTCAGTACTTC | CASSYGSSIAKNIQYF
NA | NA | TRBJ2-2 | TRBV7-9 | TGTGCCCCGCGGGGACTTACGAACACCGGGGAGCTGTTTTTT | CAPRGLTNTGELFF
NA | medium-sized | TRBJ2-1 | TRBV5-6 | TGTGCCAGCAGCTTGGGCGGAAATGAGCAGTTCTTC | CASSLGGNEQFF
NA | NA | TRBJ2-1 | TRBV4-2 | TGTGCCAGCAGCCAAGGAACCTTCAGTCAGGGTTACAATGAGCAGTTCTTC | CASSQGTFSQGYNEQFF
TRBD1 | NA | TRBJ1-4 | TRBV19 | TGTGCCAGCAGGATGACAGGGGCCACTAATGAAAAACTGTTTTTT | CASRMTGATNEKLFF
NA | many | TRBJ2-2 | TRBV7-9 | TGTGCCAGCAGGAACAGGGATTCCACCGGGGAGCTGTTTTTT | CASRNRDSTGELFF
TRBD2 | NA | TRBJ2-1 | TRBV6-5 | TGTGCCAGCAGTTGGGAGCGGGAGAGCTCCTACAATGAGCAGTTCTTC | CASSWERESSYNEQFF
NA | few | TRBJ2-5 | TRBV13 | TGTGCCAGCAGCATAGGGGGAGAGACCCAGTACTTC | CASSIGGETQYF
NA | NA | TRBJ1-5 | TRBV27 | TGTGCCAGCAGCCCCAGGGGACAGCCCCAGCATTTT | CASSPRGQPQHF
TRBD2 | few | TRBJ2-1 | TRBV7-9 | TGTGCCAGCAGCTGGCTAGCGGGAGACTACAATGAGCAGTTCTTC | CASSWLAGDYNEQFF
NA | few | TRBJ2-7 | TRBV23-1 | TGCGCCAGCAGTTCGGCTGACAGGAGCTCCTACGAGCAGTACTTC | CASSSADRSSYEQYF
NA | NA | TRBJ2-7 | TRBV5-1 | TGCGCCAGCAGCTCTGGACTAAATTCCTACGAGCAGTACTTC | CASSSGLNSYEQYF
TRBD2 | many | TRBJ2-1 | TRBV27 | TGTGCCAGCAGTTTATCGGGGGGGAGGGCAGTCGGTGAGCAGTTCTTC | CASSLSGGRAVGEQFF
NA | NA | TRBJ2-3 | TRBV7-6 | TGTGCCAGCAGCCAAGCAGGGGGGGGCACAGATACGCAGTATTTT | CASSQAGGGTDTQYF
NA | few | TRBJ2-1 | TRBV19 | TGTGCCATCAAAAACGGGCGGAATGAGCAGTTCTTC | CAIKNGRNEQFF
NA | NA | TRBJ1-1 | TRBV6-5 | TGTGCCAGCAGTTATGAGTGGCCGGACACTGAAGCTTTCTTT | CASSYEWPDTEAFF
NA | NA | TRBJ2-1 | TRBV5-6 | TGTGCCAGCAGCTTGGCCCCCGAGGCCCAGTACAATGAGCAGTTCTTC | CASSLAPEAQYNEQFF
NA | NA | TRBJ1-5 | TRBV13 | TGTGCCAGCAGCTTAGGCCACGCTCCAGGTCAGCCCCAGCATTTT | CASSLGHAPGQPQHF
TRBD1 | few | TRBJ2-4 | TRBV6-1 | TGTGCCAGCTCCCTCTCACAGGGGCCTAGCTTC | CASSLSQGPSF
NA | few | TRBJ2-3 | TRBV28 | TGTGCCAGCAGTCATCCGAGGGTGAAGGGCACAGATACGCAGTATTTT | CASSHPRVKGTDTQYF
NA | NA | TRBJ2-5 | TRBV5-1 | TGCGCCAGCGCGGGACGGGAGACCCAGTACTTC | CASAGRETQYF
TRBD2 | NA | TRBJ2-1 | TRBV9 | TGTGCCAGCAGCGGGACTAGCGGGGACAATGAGCAGTTCTTC | CASSGTSGDNEQFF
TRBD1 | NA | TRBJ2-2 | TRBV7-8 | TGTGCCAGCAGTACCGGGACAGGGGTGGCCGGGGAGCTGTTTTTT | CASSTGTGVAGELFF
NA | NA | TRBJ1-1 | TRBV27 | TGTGCCAGCAGTTTTGGACAGAATGCTGAAGCTTTCTTT | CASSFGQNAEAFF
NA | NA | TRBJ2-2 | TRBV7-3 | TGTGCCAGCAGCTTCGACACCACCGGGGAGCTGTTTTTT | CASSFDTTGELFF
NA | few | TRBJ2-1 | TRBV28 | TGTGCCAGCAGTTTCCAAACCCTGGGGTTCCCCTACAATGAGCAGTTCTTC | CASSFQTLGFPYNEQFF
TRBD2 | NA | TRBJ2-7 | TRBV6-5 | TGTGCCAGCAGGGAAAAGCGGGGTGACTACGAGCAGTACTTC | CASREKRGDYEQYF
NA | NA | TRBJ1-2 | TRBV2 | TGTGCCAGCAGGGTGGACACCGGAGGTTCCTATGGCTACACCTTC | CASRVDTGGSYGYTF
TRBD1 | NA | TRBJ2-1 | TRBV29-1 | TGCAGCGTTGAAGACCCGGTAGGGGGCGATGAGCAGTTCTTC | CSVEDPVGGDEQFF
TRBD2 | NA | TRBJ2-3 | TRBV4-2 | TGTGCCAGCAGACCGACTAGCGGGATCACAGATACGCAGTATTTT | CASRPTSGITDTQYF
TRBD2 | NA | TRBJ2-1 | TRBV7-8 | TGTGCCAGCAGCCTAACTAGCGGGAGTGGTCCCTACAATGAGCAGTTCTTC | CASSLTSGSGPYNEQFF
TRBD2 | NA | TRBJ2-7 | TRBV11-2 | TGTGCCAGCAGCTTAGGACTAGCCCTCACCTACGAGCAGTACTTC | CASSLGLALTYEQYF
NA | NA | TRBJ2-7 | TRBV6-1 | TGTGCCAGCAGGAGGGGAATAGTTTACTACGAGCAGTACTTC | CASRRGIVYYEQYF
TRBD1 | once | TRBJ1-3 | TRBV9 | TGTGCCAGCAGCGAGAAGGGACAGGGAAACACCATATATTTT | CASSEKGQGNTIYF
NA | NA | TRBJ1-2 | TRBV11-2 | TGTGCCAGCAGCTTAGCCCCGGACAGTTACTATGGCTACACCTTC | CASSLAPDSYYGYTF
NA | few | TRBJ2-5 | TRBV2 | TGTGCCAGCAGTGCCCCCCAGAGCCTGGAGACCCAGTACTTC | CASSAPQSLETQYF